The clone carrying this T cell receptor (beta chain) has more than one count but fewer than ten. The data were obtained in a study of Graves' ophthalmopathy and Graves' hyperthyroidism. Amplified material comprised TCR beta CDR3 regions derived from RNA transcripts. Second-round multiplex PCR came after first-round RT-PCR with HTBI primers. TCRdb independently ran MiXCR on the multiplex PCR reads; one entry per CDR3 protein. Of 200,000 to 250,000 distinct CDR3 sequences in the sample, around 50% are singletons; the top ten hold less than 60%. Orbital computed tomography and thyroid ultrasound, along with TRAb, serum thyroxine and clinical symptoms, underpinned diagnosis. The specimen was peripheral blood. The receptor was derived from an adult man with Graves' ophthalmopathy.

CDR3 sequence: CSAMIGSYEQYF. The CDR3 DNA is TGCAGTGCCATGATCGGATCATACGAGCAGTACTTC. This sequence joins TRBV20-1 and TRBJ2-7; no clear D gene. The V and J ends lost 6 bases and 4 bases respectively, with 13 bases between them. The CDR3 consists of 12 residues. The germline V gene encodes CDR1 DFQATT and CDR2 SNEGSKA (reference sequence).